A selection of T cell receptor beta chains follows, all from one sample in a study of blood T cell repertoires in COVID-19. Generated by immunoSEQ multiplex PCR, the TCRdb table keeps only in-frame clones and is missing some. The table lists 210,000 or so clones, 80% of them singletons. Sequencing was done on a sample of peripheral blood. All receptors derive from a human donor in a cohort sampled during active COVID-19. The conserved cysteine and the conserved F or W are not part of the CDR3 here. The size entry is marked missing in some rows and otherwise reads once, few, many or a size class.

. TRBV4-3 ASSPRLAASYEQY
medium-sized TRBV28 ASTLTGFSNQPQH
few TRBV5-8 ASSLVVKWTAYGYT
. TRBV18 ASSPQGGAAYGYT
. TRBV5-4 ASSLRQGVSTEAF
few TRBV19 ASRHRGGNEKLF
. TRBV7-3 ASSLNTGELF
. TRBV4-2 ASSQSEALSGNTIY
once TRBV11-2 ASSLARGVAEAF
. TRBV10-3 AISAGTSRIYEQY
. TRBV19 ATGGTAASYSNQPQH
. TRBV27 ASSFFSGITDTQY
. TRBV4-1 ASSGVPGDTEAF
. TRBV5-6 ASSPQGSMPSYEQY
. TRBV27 ASSLSGVEQY
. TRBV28 ASSWGHSNQPQH
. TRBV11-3 ASSLRFGDSYEQY
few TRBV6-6 ASSDLTREGYEQY